The 18 T cell receptor beta chains listed next were all sequenced from one sample in a study of CD8 T cells in Susac syndrome. Random hexamers were used to reverse transcribe an amount of roughly 0.5 to 1 ug RNA. Each CDR3 protein is one row after TCRdb ran MiXCR on the immunoSEQ multiplex PCR reads. The repertoire holds approximately 100,000 distinct CDR3 sequences, with less than 95% as singletons. The sample comprised CD8+ T cells from PBMCs. All receptors come from a human donor in good health.

The chain combines TRBV18 with TRBJ1-1, with D maybe TRBD1 (5 bases). The length of the CDR3 is 14 residues. Germline V gene data show CDR1 as KGHSH and CDR2 as LQKENI. V lost 3 bases and J 0 bases, leaving 8 bases between the germline ends. The CDR3 protein is CASSPKQVNTEAFF. The CDR3 DNA reads TGTGCCAGCTCACCTAAACAGGTGAACACTGAAGCTTTCTTT. The whole variable domain, remainder taken from reference TRBV18 and TRBJ1-1, is NAGVMQNPRHLVRRRGQEARLRCSPMKGHSHVYWYRQLPEEGLKFMVYLQKENIIDESGMPKERFSAEFPKEGPSILRIQQVVRGDSAAYFCASSPKQVNTEAFFGQGTRLTVV.

This rearrangement joins TRBV4-3 to TRBJ2-1; 7 bases are a match to TRBD1. Per the germline V gene, CDR1 is LGHNA and CDR2 is YSLEER. The CDR3 has 17 residues. Germline trimming cut 0 bases from V and 8 bases from J; bases unmatched to any gene: 13. The CDR3 bases are TGCGCCAGCAGCCAAGATGCCGGCAGGGGGTATGTGGATGAGCAGTTCTTC. It yields the protein CASSQDAGRGYVDEQFF.

V gene TRBV7-2 combines with J gene TRBJ2-1; possible D gene TRBD1, 5 bases. There are 14 residues in the CDR3. Trimming took 5 bases from V and 15 from J, leaving 23 bases between them. Germline CDR1 is SGHTA and CDR2 is FQGNSA. The CDR3 DNA is TGTGCCAGCAGCCCGCTCTGGGGAAACCAGGGTGTGTTCTTC. Amino acid sequence: CASSPLWGNQGVFF.

This chain uses TRBV19 with TRBJ2-7; 7 bases line up with TRBD1. The CDR3 runs to 14 residues. Germline V gene lookup returns CDR1 LNHDA and CDR2 SQIVND (reference sequence). J gave up 2 bases and V 7 bases, and 8 bases lay outside the gene matches. The CDR3 region is CASNEQGRAYEQYF. CDR3 in DNA: TGTGCCAGTAATGAACAGGGGCGAGCCTACGAGCAGTACTTC.

This chain links TRBV30 with TRBJ2-7; TRBD2 might be the D (6 bases). From germline, CDR1 is GTSNPN and CDR2 SVGIG (reference sequence). Trimming shortened V by 3 bases and J by 5 bases, and 14 bases separated the two germline ends. There are 13 residues in the CDR3. The CDR3 DNA sequence: TGTGCCTGGAGGACTAGACCTTCCGACGAGCAGTACTTC. Protein sequence: CAWRTRPSDEQYF.

This chain connects TRBV6-6 to TRBJ1-2, with D uncertain. Deletions cut 7 bases from V and 6 bases from J, with 12 bases between. CDR3 length: 12 residues. Germline V lookup: CDR1 MNHNY, CDR2 SVGAGI (reference sequence). The CDR3, as DNA: TGTGCCAGCACTAGAGGACTAAATGGCTACACCTTC. Its protein is CASTRGLNGYTF.

This chain joins TRBV6-2 or TRBV6-3 and TRBJ1-6; D ambiguous. Germline V gives CDR1 MNHEY, CDR2 SVGEGT. The CDR3 is 11 residues long. The ends were cut back, 4 bases at V and 9 bases at J, with 4 bases in the middle. The CDR3 loop is CASSSGSPLHF. The CDR3 region has the DNA TGTGCCAGCAGTTCCGGTTCACCCCTCCACTTT.

The V gene is TRBV12-3 or TRBV12-4, the J gene TRBJ2-7; D remains ambiguous. V lost 1 base and J 3 bases, leaving 7 bases between the germline ends. The CDR3 is 13 residues long. CDR3 in DNA: TGTGCCAGCAGTTTAGGGCTAGTCTACGAGCAGTACTTC. Encoded protein: CASSLGLVYEQYF.

The V and J genes are TRBV30 and TRBJ1-2; D is uncertain. CDR1 and CDR2 from the germline V gene are GTSNPN and SVGIG (reference sequence). V shed 0 bases and J shed 8 bases, with 13 bases lying between them. CDR3 length: 13 residues. This CDR3 reads CAWSVASPGGYTF. In DNA, the CDR3 is TGTGCCTGGAGTGTCGCTTCCCCCGGGGGCTACACCTTC.

V gene TRBV6-4 combines with J gene TRBJ2-6; 11 bases align to TRBD1. CDR3 length: 19 amino acids. V trimming: 3 bases; J trimming: 2 bases; junction bases outside the gene matches: 9. Per germline, CDR1 MRHNA and CDR2 SNTAGT. The DNA of the CDR3 is TGTGCCAGCAGTGAGGAAGGACAGGGGGCCTCAACTGGGGCCAACGTCCTGACTTTC. Protein: CASSEEGQGASTGANVLTF.

The rearrangement uses TRBV29-1 and TRBJ1-1; possible D gene TRBD1, 6 bases. CDR3 length: 13 amino acids. Trimming removed 1 base at V and 1 base at J, with 7 bases between. Germline V gene data show CDR1 as SQVTM and CDR2 as ANQGSEA. The CDR3 loop is CSVEGTANTEAFF. Here the CDR3 DNA reads TGCAGCGTTGAAGGGACAGCGAACACTGAAGCTTTCTTT.

The chain carries TRBV18 and TRBJ1-1; the D gene is possibly TRBD1 (6 bases). Germline CDR1 is KGHSH and CDR2 is LQKENI. CDR3 size: 18 residues. V was shortened by 6 bases and J by 1 base, with 24 bases between the two germline ends. The CDR3 DNA reads TGTGCCAGCTCCCTCCAATCCCCGGGTGGCAGGGGGAACACTGAAGCTTTCTTT. Translating gives CASSLQSPGGRGNTEAFF.

The rearrangement links TRBV6-2 or TRBV6-3 to TRBJ1-1; TRBD1 agrees at 7 bases. The CDR3 is 16 amino acids. Germline V gene lookup returns CDR1 MNHEY and CDR2 SVGEGT. V trimming: 0 bases; J trimming: 0 bases; junction bases outside the gene matches: 4. DNA of the CDR3: TGTGCCAGCAGTTACTCCCGGGGACAGTTGAACACTGAAGCTTTCTTT. Translating it yields CASSYSRGQLNTEAFF.

The chain employs TRBV7-9 and TRBJ2-1, with TRBD2 matching 9 bases. Trimming cost V 2 bases and J 14 bases; bases outside gene matches: 4. Germline V gene lookup returns CDR1 SEHNR and CDR2 FQNEAQ (reference sequence). The CDR3 consists of 12 residues. The CDR3 region is CASSLPRGGEFF. The DNA of the CDR3 is TGTGCCAGCAGCTTACCCCGCGGGGGGGAGTTCTTC.

The chain has TRBV6-2 or TRBV6-3 and TRBJ1-1, with D unresolved. This CDR3 has 16 residues. Germline V gene sequence: CDR1 MNHEY, CDR2 SVGEGT. V lost 5 bases, J lost 1 base, and 17 bases lay in between. The CDR3 coding sequence is TGTGCCAGCAGTCCGGGGTCTCCGCTAAGGAACACTGAAGCTTTCTTT. It is translated as CASSPGSPLRNTEAFF.

The V gene is TRBV7-2, the J gene TRBJ2-3, with D possibly matching TRBD1 (5 bases). Trimming stripped 2 bases from V and 0 bases from J, with 9 bases between. The CDR3 runs to 15 residues. CDR1 is SGHTA and CDR2 is FQGNSA in the germline V gene. The CDR3 region has the DNA TGTGCCAGCAGCTTACAGACAGCTAGCACAGATACGCAGTATTTT. This encodes CASSLQTASTDTQYF.

The chain is built from TRBV29-1 and TRBJ2-1, with 14 bases that match TRBD2. CDR1 SQVTM and CDR2 ANQGSEA come from the germline V gene. The CDR3 length is 15 residues. J was trimmed by 8 bases and V by 2 bases; bases with no gene match: 5. CDR3 DNA: TGCAGCGTTGAACTGACTAGCGGGAGGGGGTATGAGCAGTTCTTC. Protein product: CSVELTSGRGYEQFF.

Written as DNA, the CDR3 is TGTGCCAGCAGCAGAGGGTCAGGGGATGGCTACACCTTC. Translated: CASSRGSGDGYTF. V is TRBV7-9 and J is TRBJ1-2; D possibly corresponds to TRBD1 (6 bases). With 5 bases removed from V and 6 bases from J, the gap between germline ends came to 13 bases. The CDR3 consists of 13 residues. Germline V CDR1 and CDR2: SEHNR, FQNEAQ (reference sequence).